This note documents a single TCR beta chain sequence. This clone is classified as medium-sized (0.01 to 0.1%). Its antigen has not been determined. No base qualities exist here, and no much larger clone lies one base off it. Whole blood was collected in K2EDTA tubes by collaborating institutions according to the institutions' own protocols. For TCRbeta analysis, collaborators shipped samples as frozen whole blood, isolated PBMCs, or DNA extracted from either of those sample types. TCRbeta CDR3 regions were amplified from genomic DNA by means of the immunoSEQ Assay, a bias-controlled multiplex PCR. Processing in the source paper ran as follows. Within the assay, amplification of reference gene primers was used to estimate how many nucleated cells each sample contained. Sequence reads were collapsed and filtered to measure the absolute abundance of every unique TCRbeta CDR3 rearrangement. Productive Simpson clonality was computed per sample as the square root of Simpson's diversity index over productive rearrangements. Entries here come from immuneACCESS through TCRdb and include only in-frame sequences with V and J called. Some clones fail to appear in such tables; in the studies checked, an unresolved V gene covers under half of the shortfall, and the cause of the remainder is unknown. V and J calls and clone size follow that table, whereas D and trimming were derived from the DNA. For this sample the table gives just under 60,000 clones, of which around 79% were detected only once. The ten largest make up roughly 10% of the sample.

This sample was included in a study of blood T cell repertoires in COVID-19 (dated by TCRdb to about 2020). Turning to the overall study: Samples covering the acute and convalescent phases of COVID-19 were provided by collaborators in the United States, Italy and Spain. The material from the prospective study consisted of cDNA or gDNA derived from T cells, B-cell-depleted T cells, or PBMCs. Subjects who had been exposed to COVID-19, were actively infected with it, or had recovered from it provided the deeply sampled blood TCRbeta repertoires that made up the dataset. The repertoires were released in a freely available public database intended as a resource for research on the immune response to SARS-CoV-2. The samples were drawn from two sources: the first 160 participants of the ongoing ImmuneRACE study, and fewer than 1,500 subjects contributed by 6 global collaborators. A de-identified subject ID, COVID-19 status, age in years and sex were almost always included in the sample metadata. Where available, HLA class I and class II types were obtained from metadata supplied by the sample provider rather than from assay-based typing.

The paper's findings and limits, for the study overall: The quantity of clinical and demographic metadata differed by source and by participant and was supplied without curation.

From its cysteine to its phenylalanine, the CDR3 spans 15 amino acids. Only the CDR3 portion is preserved as DNA: 45 bases, with reading frame beginning at the first base. Trimmed from V: 5 bases; trimmed from J: 7 bases; junction bases lacking a gene match: 4. The germline V gene (reference sequence) sets CDR1 to LGHDT and CDR2 to YNNKEL. The origin of this receptor is a human donor in a cohort sampled during active COVID-19. Sample: peripheral blood. Recombination connected TRBV3-1 (or the pseudogene TRBV3-2) to TRBJ2-1, with 14 middle bases fitting TRBD2. The nucleotides read TGTGCCAGCAGCGCCGGGACTAGCGGGAGTAATGAGCAGTTCTTC. Its protein is CASSAGTSGSNEQFF.